Following are 7 T cell receptor beta chains from one sample sequenced in a study of regulatory T cells in long-lasting Graves disease listed by TCRdb under 2021. The library was made by multiplex PCR. Sequencing was carried out with an Illumina HiSeq 4000. CDR3 regions were amplified by Arm-PCR with iRepertoire HTBI primers to construct TCR beta libraries. Starting from the raw public reads, TCRdb applied fastp trimming at Q25, assembled clones with MiXCR and retained in-frame beta chains. Rows are combined by CDR3 protein, so each entry shows the most common genes and DNA. The sample contains approximately 690,000 distinct CDR3 sequences, around 32% of them found a single time. 42% of the sample goes to the ten largest clones. The time point label of this sample denotes: persistent/refractory GD, antithyroid drugs over 5 years with positive TRAb. For both TCR sequencing and RNA sequencing, RNA was extracted from PBMCs in TRIzol.

The sample here was peripheral blood mononuclear cells (PBMCs), taken when the disease was refractory, from a patient treated with antithyroid drugs. The receptors derive from a female donor with Graves disease.

The rearrangement links TRBV3-1 to TRBJ1-6, with a tentative D call TRBD1 (5 bases). CDR1 is LGHDT and CDR2 is YNNKEL in the germline V gene (reference sequence). V was shortened by 0 bases and J by 3 bases, with 12 bases between the two germline ends. The CDR3 totals 17 residues. The CDR3 sequence: CASSQDGGADYNSPLHF. The CDR3 DNA reads as TGTGCCAGCAGCCAAGACGGAGGGGCCGACTATAATTCACCCCTCCACTTT.

The V call is TRBV3-1, the J call TRBJ2-5; D is unclear. CDR3 length: 14 residues. V shed 0 bases and J shed 4 bases, with 9 bases lying between them. Germline CDR1 reads LGHDT; CDR2 reads YNNKEL (reference sequence). The CDR3 loop is CASSQDSTSETQYF. For the CDR3, the DNA is TGTGCCAGCAGCCAAGACAGTACTTCAGAGACCCAGTACTTC.

J is TRBJ1-1 and V is TRBV19, with D perhaps TRBD1 (5 bases). CDR3 size: 15 residues. Germline values: CDR1 LNHDA, CDR2 SQIVND (reference sequence). V was clipped by 0 bases and J by 4 bases, with 12 bases between them. CDR3 DNA sequence: TGTGCCAGTAGTATAGATGCGGGGCTGGGCACTGAAGCTTTCTTT. Amino acids: CASSIDAGLGTEAFF.

This clonotype was seen just once. V is TRBV2 and J is TRBJ2-7; 11 positions agree with TRBD2. This CDR3 comprises 15 residues. The V and J ends lost 4 bases and 2 bases, in that order; junction bases with no gene match: 4. CDR1 and CDR2 (germline): SNHLY, FYNNEI. CDR3 nucleotide sequence: TGTGCCAGCAGTGCGACTAGCGGGATTCCCTACGAGCAGTACTTC. Translation gives CASSATSGIPYEQYF.

This clonotype was seen only once. The V and J genes are TRBV27 and TRBJ2-5, with 8 bases lining up with TRBD1. Germline V gene data show CDR1 as MNHEY and CDR2 as SMNVEV (reference sequence). The CDR3 has 17 amino acids. Trimming cost V 4 bases and J 3 bases; bases outside gene matches: 13. The DNA for the CDR3 is TGTGCCAGCAGTTCTCTCCAAGTGACAGGGGTCGAAGAGACCCAGTACTTC. It translates to CASSSLQVTGVEETQYF.

The V call is TRBV18, the J call TRBJ1-2; D perhaps matches TRBD1 (5 bases). The length of the CDR3 is 18 residues. The germline gives CDR1 KGHSH, CDR2 LQKENI. Trimming removed 0 bases from V and 0 bases from J, with 17 bases in between. The CDR3 is CASSPPNRQSLANYGYTF. The DNA of the CDR3 is TGTGCCAGCTCACCACCGAACCGACAGTCCCTAGCTAACTATGGCTACACCTTC. The full variable domain, in which reference TRBV18 and TRBJ1-2 provide the parts outside the CDR3, is NAGVMQNPRHLVRRRGQEARLRCSPMKGHSHVYWYRQLPEEGLKFMVYLQKENIIDESGMPKERFSAEFPKEGPSILRIQQVVRGDSAAYFCASSPPNRQSLANYGYTFGSGTRLTVV.

This clonotype was picked up a small number of times. The V gene is TRBV2, the J gene TRBJ1-4; 8 nucleotides match TRBD1. V lost 6 bases to trimming and J lost 4 bases; unmatched junction nucleotides: 4. The CDR3 covers 14 residues. Germline V gene sequence: CDR1 SNHLY, CDR2 FYNNEI. This CDR3 reads CASRGTGHNEKLFF. The DNA for the CDR3 is TGTGCCAGCAGGGGGACAGGCCATAATGAAAAACTGTTTTTT.